This T cell receptor beta chain emerged from a study of OX40 agonist ivuxolimab in advanced cancers. Looking at the study overall: Ivuxolimab was a fully human IgG2 agonistic monoclonal antibody targeting the costimulatory receptor OX40 (CD134). Intravenous ivuxolimab was administered to patients every 2 weeks at six dose levels: 0.01, 0.1, 0.3, 1.5, 3 and 10 mg/kg. Of the approximately 54 patients in dose escalation, 19 had hepatocellular carcinoma, approximately 15 had melanoma, 9 had renal cell carcinoma and 9 had head and neck cancer. The dose-escalation cohort was about 86% male with a mean age of about 60 years, ranging from roughly 23 to 79. Patients were allowed to have had prior anti-PD-1, anti-PD-L1 or anti-CTLA-4 therapy, and approximately 43% of the dose-escalation patients had previously received checkpoint inhibitors. Partial responses were achieved by three dose-escalation patients, of whom one had hepatocellular carcinoma and two had cutaneous melanoma. Peripheral TCRbeta sequencing was intended to test whether TCR sequence diversity was altered and clonal T-cell expansion was caused by ivuxolimab. The paper describes the monotherapy dose-escalation part (N = 52 patients) of the phase I trial of ivuxolimab. The investigation overall reported the following: At doses of 0.1 to 3.0 mg/kg, clonal expansion of both CD4+ and CD8+ T cells in blood was seen between baseline and week 6. Which antigens the clonally expanded peripheral T cells were specific for was not determined. In the 0.1-3.0 mg/kg groups, partial responders had among the lowest normalized peripheral clonal expansion, particularly in CD8+ T cells. Low levels of normalized T-cell clonal expansion were also shown by some nonresponding patients. After ivuxolimab, expanded clones were on average more numerous among CD8+ T cells than among CD4+ T cells.

With regard to this clone: This clone's antigen is unknown. Within one base of it there is no much larger clone, and no base qualities were kept.

Patients with a history of autoimmune disease or receiving systemic immunosuppression were excluded from the trial. Peripheral blood for TCR sequencing was drawn from every dose cohort at baseline, at cycle 4 day 1 and at cycle 7 day 1. The samples were drawn from a first-in-human, open-label, multicenter phase I dose-escalation trial of ivuxolimab. Adults with locally advanced or metastatic melanoma, renal cell carcinoma, hepatocellular carcinoma or head and neck squamous cell carcinoma were enrolled in the trial. Before TCR sequencing, CD4+ T cells and CD8+ T cells were sorted from peripheral blood as separate populations. Genomic DNA was isolated from the sorted cells so that the TCRbeta CDR3 region could be sequenced. The immunoSEQ Assay was used to sequence the TCRbeta CDR3 regions. Here the immuneACCESS table is served through TCRdb, limited to in-frame sequences with V and J called. Missing clones are a known gap in these copies; in checked studies unresolved V genes cover under half, and the rest lacks a known reason. The sample table lists some 66,000 clones, roughly 80% of them with a count of one. Clones ranked in the top ten supply under 7% of the sample.

V and J are truncated by 2 bases and 2 bases respectively, leaving an intervening sequence of 12 bases. Per the germline V gene, MNHEY is the CDR1 and SVGAGI is the CDR2. Its CDR3 holds 16 amino acids, cysteine through phenylalanine. Only the CDR3 region is kept as DNA, spanning 48 bases read in frame from base 1. The chain couples TRBV6-5 to TRBJ1-4; the D gene is unclear. This clonotype was sampled from an adult with an advanced solid tumor such as melanoma, head and neck, liver or kidney cancer. The specimen comprised CD4+ or CD8+ T cells sorted from blood, sampled in a trial of the OX40 agonist ivuxolimab. The encoded CDR3 is CASSYEAPSTNEKLFF. The DNA is TGTGCCAGCAGTTACGAGGCCCCCAGCACTAATGAAAAACTGTTTTTT.